These 2 T cell receptor beta chains came from one sample sequenced in a study of cytomegalovirus exposure and HLA in healthy donors. PCR amplification relied on 60 Vbeta primers (plus 13 Jbeta primers). Measured with immunoSEQ multiplex PCR; TCRdb has only the in-frame clones, and not every one. The data contain more than 95,000 clones, around 76% of them seen just once; the ten biggest clones take up about 16%. The sample comprised PBMCs. These receptors came from a man in his forties or fifties in good health and CMV-seropositive.

This clone turned up a few times. The chain carries TRBV11-3 and TRBJ2-7; the D gene is possibly TRBD1 (5 bases). Trimming removed 3 bases from V and 1 base from J, with 13 bases in between. Germline lookup yields CDR1 SGHNT and CDR2 YENEEA. This CDR3 spans 15 amino acids. In nucleotides, the CDR3 is TGTGCCAGCAGCTTTAGGGCAGGGCCTTCCTACGAGCAGTACTTC. Translating it yields CASSFRAGPSYEQYF.

The gene calls are TRBV9 and TRBJ2-5; maybe TRBD2 (5 bases). Germline V gene data show CDR1 as SGDLS and CDR2 as YYNGEE. V lost 0 bases and J 1 base, leaving 13 bases between the germline ends. The length of the CDR3 is 16 residues. The CDR3 region has the DNA TGTGCCAGCAGCGTAGCTCCGGGCGGGCCCCAAGAGACCCAGTACTTC. It translates to CASSVAPGGPQETQYF.